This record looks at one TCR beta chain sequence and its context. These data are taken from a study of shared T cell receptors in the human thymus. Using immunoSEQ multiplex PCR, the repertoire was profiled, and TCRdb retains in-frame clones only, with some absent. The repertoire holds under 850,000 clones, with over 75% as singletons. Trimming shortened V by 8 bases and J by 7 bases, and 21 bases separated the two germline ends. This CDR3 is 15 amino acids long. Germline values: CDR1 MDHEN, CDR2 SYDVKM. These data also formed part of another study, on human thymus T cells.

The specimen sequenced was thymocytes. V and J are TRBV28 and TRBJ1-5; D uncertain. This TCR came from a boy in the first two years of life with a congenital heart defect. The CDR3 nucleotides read TGTGCCAGCCCCACCCTAAATCCTGGTAGACAGCCCCAGCATTTT. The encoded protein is CASPTLNPGRQPQHF.